This paragraph covers one T cell receptor (beta chain) sequence. Its target is unknown. The entry originates in a study of graft-versus-host responses after intestinal transplantation. For the study at large: Recipients had transplants, and these were multivisceral, liver-intestinal, or isolated intestinal. Induction using anti-thymocyte globulin, followed by tacrolimus and steroids for about three years, was given to all recipients.

Germline lookup yields CDR1 MRHNA and CDR2 SNTAGT. Trimming removed 0 bases at V and 1 base at J, with 12 bases between. This CDR3 is 16 amino acids long. Repertoires were generated with immunoSEQ multiplex PCR, while TCRdb's copy carries only in-frame clones and drops some. Of about 97,000 clones detected, roughly 90% appear once; the ten largest clones hold less than 0.08%. This receptor was obtained from a human donor who was the organ donor for an intestinal transplant. Sample: unstimulated CD8+ T cells sorted from spleen or lymph node cells, taken before transplant. This sequence joins TRBV6-4 and TRBJ1-1; the D is unclear. DNA of the CDR3: TGTGCCAGCAGTGACTCTGTGGGCAGGTCGAACACTGAAGCTTTCTTT. This sequence encodes CASSDSVGRSNTEAFF.